This T cell receptor beta chain was recovered during a study of T-cell memory formation after mild COVID-19. Points on this clonotype: Its antigen is not identified.

Findings and caveats of the study: Shrinking CD4+ clones were chiefly CM and EM; CD8+ ones were chiefly EMRA.

Constant-segment primers and 5'RACE yielded cDNA libraries for TCR alpha and TCR beta, each carrying sample barcodes and UMIs. Each CDR3 protein gets one entry after TCRdb re-called the 5' RACE reads with MiXCR. The table shows over 45,000 distinct CDR3 sequences, with 25% to 30% occurring only once. V was cut by 4 bases and J by 7 bases, with 14 bases left in between. Germline-derived CDR1 and CDR2 are SGHRS and YFSETQ. CDR3 length: 13 residues. The specimen sequenced was PBMCs or a T cell subset sorted from them (not recorded which). This chain links TRBV5-1 with TRBJ2-5, with D unresolved. The clonotype comes from a man aged 18-30 years who had mild COVID-19 (a few samples of this study predate the infection). Cell type and time point are not known. The CDR3 spells CASSTDSPRTQYF. The CDR3 nucleotides read TGCGCCAGCAGCACCGACTCACCTAGGACCCAGTACTTC.